A single sample gave rise to the 15 T cell receptor beta chains below, sequenced in a study of control samples from healthy donors and cancer patients. The table came from immunoSEQ multiplex PCR; TCRdb's copy has only in-frame clones and leaves some out. The sample has over 100,000 clones, more than 90% seen once. The material sequenced was blood. The receptors derive from a man younger than 35 in good health.

The chain has TRBV5-5 and TRBJ2-2, with TRBD2 as a possible D gene (6 bases). V was shortened by 5 bases and J by 0 bases, with 11 bases between the two germline ends. Germline-derived CDR1 and CDR2 are SGHKS and YYEKEE (reference sequence). The CDR3 length is 15 residues. CDR3 region: CASRGTDANTGELFF. The CDR3 DNA reads as TGTGCCAGCAGAGGGACTGATGCGAACACCGGGGAGCTGTTTTTT.

The genes are TRBV19 and TRBJ2-5; 8 positions agree with TRBD2. This CDR3 has 16 residues. V was pared by 2 bases and J by 4 bases, with 9 bases of the junction left unmatched. Germline lookup yields CDR1 LNHDA and CDR2 SQIVND (reference sequence). CDR3 residues: CASSIRGGGTGETQYF. CDR3 nucleotide sequence: TGTGCCAGTAGTATACGGGGCGGGGGGACCGGAGAGACCCAGTACTTC.

This chain links TRBV2 with TRBJ2-3; tentatively, D is TRBD1 (5 bases). CDR3 size: 14 residues. Germline-derived CDR1 and CDR2 are SNHLY and FYNNEI. The ends were cut back, 2 bases at V and 5 bases at J, with 11 bases in the middle. Written as DNA, the CDR3 is TGTGCCAGCAGTGAAAAGTCAGGGAAAGATACGCAGTATTTT. This encodes CASSEKSGKDTQYF.

The V gene is TRBV7-2, the J gene TRBJ2-5; D gene uncertain. CDR1 and CDR2 from the germline V gene are SGHTA and FQGNSA. V lost 5 bases and J lost 5, with 9 bases in between. The CDR3 covers 12 residues. The CDR3 coding sequence is TGTGCCAGCAGCCCCAACTCGGAGACCCAGTACTTC. Protein: CASSPNSETQYF.

This chain links TRBV27 with TRBJ1-5, with D tentatively TRBD1 (5 bases). V lost 6 bases to trimming and J lost 0 bases, with 6 bases between them. The CDR3 is 13 amino acids. The germline CDR1 and CDR2 sequences are MNHEY and SMNVEV (reference sequence). The CDR3: CASRGHSNQPQHF. The CDR3 DNA follows: TGTGCCAGCAGGGGGCATAGCAATCAGCCCCAGCATTTT.

V is TRBV30 and J is TRBJ1-3; 12 nucleotides line up with TRBD1. With V trimmed by 1 base and J by 7 bases, 8 bases remained unmatched. This CDR3 is built from 16 residues. The germline CDR1 and CDR2 sequences are GTSNPN and SVGIG (reference sequence). CDR3 DNA sequence: TGTGCCTGGAGTGCCCCGGGACAGGGGGCTCGTAACACCATATATTTT. Protein: CAWSAPGQGARNTIYF.

The V and J genes are TRBV5-1 and TRBJ2-6; D call uncertain. The CDR3 is 15 residues long. Germline V CDR1 and CDR2: SGHRS, YFSETQ. V lost 7 bases to trimming and J lost 0 bases, with 11 bases between them. CDR3 region: CASSAANSGANVLTF. For the CDR3, the DNA is TGCGCCAGCTCCGCGGCGAACTCTGGGGCCAACGTCCTGACTTTC.

The chain recombines TRBV6-4 with TRBJ2-3, with unresolved D. Between the trimmed V and J ends, which lost 3 bases and 2 bases, there was a span of 12 bases. CDR1 is MRHNA and CDR2 is SNTAGT in the germline V gene. The CDR3 contains 15 residues. CDR3 sequence (DNA): TGTGCCAGCAGTGAAAGGGCAGGTCCCACAGATACGCAGTATTTT. Amino acids: CASSERAGPTDTQYF.

The J gene is TRBJ2-7, the V gene TRBV11-2; tentative D call: TRBD1 (5 bases). The CDR3 runs 13 residues. V shed 6 bases and J shed 6 bases, with 15 bases lying between them. In germline, CDR1 is SGHAT, CDR2 FQNNGV. This chain's CDR3 is CASRKTARGEQYF. In DNA form, the CDR3 reads TGTGCCAGCAGGAAAACTGCAAGGGGCGAGCAGTACTTC.

The gene calls are TRBV15 and TRBJ2-7, with D hard to call. Trimming left V 0 bases short and J 7 bases short, with 16 bases between. CDR1 is LNHNV and CDR2 is YYDKDF in the germline V gene (reference sequence). This CDR3 is built from 15 residues. This chain's CDR3 is CATSRDATAFWEQYF. The DNA of the CDR3 is TGTGCCACCAGCAGAGATGCGACCGCCTTCTGGGAGCAGTACTTC.

V is TRBV5-4 and J is TRBJ2-5; 16 nucleotides agree with TRBD2. CDR1 and CDR2 from the germline V gene are SGHNT and YYREEE (reference sequence). This CDR3 comprises 16 residues. V shed 4 bases, J shed 7 bases, and the junction held 7 bases outside the gene matches. The CDR3 spells CASSLGLAGGPVTQYF. The CDR3 DNA reads as TGTGCCAGCAGCCTGGGACTAGCGGGGGGGCCTGTGACCCAGTACTTC.

The chain links TRBV29-1 to TRBJ2-7; D is unclear. The V end was cut by 2 bases, the J end by 0 bases, with 14 bases between. CDR3 length: 15 residues. Germline V gene data show CDR1 as SQVTM and CDR2 as ANQGSEA. CDR3 nucleotide sequence: TGCAGCGTTGAATCCCCTTCAGCGAGCTCCTACGAGCAGTACTTC. Protein sequence: CSVESPSASSYEQYF.

The rearrangement links TRBV6-1 to TRBJ2-7; D is undetermined. The V end lost 1 base, the J end lost 3 bases, and 4 bases lay between the germline ends. Looked up from germline, CDR1 is MNHNS and CDR2 is SASEGT. CDR3 length equals 12 residues. The CDR3: CASSEGFYEQYF. The CDR3 nucleotides are TGTGCCAGCAGTGAAGGATTCTACGAGCAGTACTTC.

This chain connects TRBV10-3 to TRBJ2-3; TRBD2 agrees at 9 bases. The CDR3 has 14 residues. Germline V gene data show CDR1 as ENHRY and CDR2 as SYGVKD. The J segment lost 2 bases and the V segment lost 10 bases, leaving 7 bases of the junction unmatched. CDR3 residues: CATLAGLNTDTQYF. CDR3 in DNA: TGTGCCACTCTAGCGGGGCTAAACACAGATACGCAGTATTTT.

V gene TRBV7-2 combines with J gene TRBJ2-1; 9 positions match TRBD1. The CDR3 is 13 amino acids. Germline CDR1 and CDR2: SGHTA and FQGNSA. The trim removed 3 bases at V and 15 bases at J, leaving 9 bases unmatched. Here the CDR3 reads CASSFGVWTGVFF. CDR3 nucleotide sequence: TGTGCCAGCAGCTTCGGAGTCTGGACAGGGGTGTTCTTC.